These 4 T cell receptor beta chains were sequenced from one sample in a study of early T cells in non-severe SARS-CoV-2 infection. TCRdb reprocessed the 5' RACE reads with MiXCR, giving one entry per CDR3 protein. The data show under 95,000 distinct CDR3 sequences, over 9.5% seen once. Input material: whole blood. All receptors derive from an adult who was a healthcare worker with PCR-confirmed SARS-CoV-2 infection or an uninfected control (not recorded which).

CDR3 loop: CASSPAGQPQHF. In DNA, the CDR3 is TGTGCCAGCAGTCCCGCCGGGCAGCCCCAGCATTTT. The genes are TRBV6-2 or TRBV6-3 and TRBJ1-5, with D uncertain. The V gene lost 5 bases and the J gene lost 7 bases, with 9 bases spanning the gap. CDR3 length: 12 residues. Germline V gene data show CDR1 as MNHEY and CDR2 as SVGEGT.

This chain uses TRBV6-1 with TRBJ2-7; 7 positions match TRBD1. CDR1 is MNHNS and CDR2 is SASEGT in the germline V gene. The CDR3 runs to 13 residues. The V segment lost 4 bases and the J segment 3 bases; nucleotides outside the gene matches: 3. The CDR3 DNA reads as TGTGCCAGCAGTGTAAACAGGGGCTACGAGCAGTACTTC. Amino acids: CASSVNRGYEQYF.

This clonotype was observed at least ten times. The chain carries TRBV29-1 and TRBJ2-1; the D gene is possibly TRBD2 (5 bases). The CDR3 loop spans 14 amino acids. V lost 6 bases, J lost 8 bases, and 20 bases lay in between. CDR1 is SQVTM and CDR2 is ANQGSEA in the germline V gene. The CDR3 spells CSVASGVASDEQFF. The CDR3 nucleotides are TGCAGCGTCGCCTCTGGTGTAGCGTCGGATGAGCAGTTCTTC.

At least ten counts were recorded for this clonotype. This chain uses TRBV11-2 with TRBJ2-3; 8 nucleotides align to TRBD2. The CDR3 is 16 amino acids. With 4 bases clipped from V and 2 bases from J, the junction kept 8 bases outside the gene matches. Germline V CDR1 and CDR2: SGHAT, FQNNGV. As DNA, the CDR3 is TGTGCCAGCAGCTACTACGGGGGGGCCATCACAGATACGCAGTATTTT. The encoded protein is CASSYYGGAITDTQYF. Full variable domain (outside the CDR3, taken from reference TRBV11-2 and TRBJ2-3): EAGVAQSPRYKIIEKRQSVAFWCNPISGHATLYWYQQILGQGPKLLIQFQNNGVVDDSQLPKDRFSAERLKGVDSTLKIQPAKLEDSAVYLCASSYYGGAITDTQYFGPGTRLTVL.